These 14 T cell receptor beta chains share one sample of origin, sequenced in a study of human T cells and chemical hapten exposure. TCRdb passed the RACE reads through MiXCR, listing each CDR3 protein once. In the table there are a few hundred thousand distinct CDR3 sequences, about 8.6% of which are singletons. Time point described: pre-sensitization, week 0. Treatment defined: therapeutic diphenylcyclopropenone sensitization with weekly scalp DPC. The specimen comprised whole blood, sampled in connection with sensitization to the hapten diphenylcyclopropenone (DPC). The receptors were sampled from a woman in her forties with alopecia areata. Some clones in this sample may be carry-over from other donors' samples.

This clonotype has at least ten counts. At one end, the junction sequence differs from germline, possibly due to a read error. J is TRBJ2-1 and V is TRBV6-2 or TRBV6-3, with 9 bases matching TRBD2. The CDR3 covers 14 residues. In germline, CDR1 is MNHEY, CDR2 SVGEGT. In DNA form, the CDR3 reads TGTGCCACCAGTAGCGGGAGACTATACAATGAGCAGTTCTTC. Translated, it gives CATSSGRLYNEQFF.

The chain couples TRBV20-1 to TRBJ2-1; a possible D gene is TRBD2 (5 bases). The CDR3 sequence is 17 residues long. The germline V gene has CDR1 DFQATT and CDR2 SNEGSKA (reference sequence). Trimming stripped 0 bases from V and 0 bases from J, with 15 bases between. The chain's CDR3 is CSARDGVAGSSYNEQFF. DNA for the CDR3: TGCAGTGCTAGAGATGGGGTAGCTGGGAGCTCCTACAATGAGCAGTTCTTC.

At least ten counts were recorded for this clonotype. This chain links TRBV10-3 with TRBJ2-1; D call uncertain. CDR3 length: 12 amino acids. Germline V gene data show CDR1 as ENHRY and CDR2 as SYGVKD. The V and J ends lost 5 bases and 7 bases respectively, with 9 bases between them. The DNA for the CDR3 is TGTGCCATCAGTAAGTTAGGTAATGAGCAGTTCTTC. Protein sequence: CAISKLGNEQFF.

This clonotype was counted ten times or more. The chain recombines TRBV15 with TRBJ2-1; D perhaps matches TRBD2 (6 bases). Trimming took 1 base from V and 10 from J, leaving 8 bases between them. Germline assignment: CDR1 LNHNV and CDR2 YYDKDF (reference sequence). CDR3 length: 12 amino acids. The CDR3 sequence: CATSRGAGEQFF. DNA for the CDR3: TGTGCCACCAGCAGAGGGGCGGGAGAGCAGTTCTTC.

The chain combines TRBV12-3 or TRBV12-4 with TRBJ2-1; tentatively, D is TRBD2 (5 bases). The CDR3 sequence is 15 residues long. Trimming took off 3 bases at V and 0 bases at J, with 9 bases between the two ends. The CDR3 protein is CASSFSGSSYNEQFF. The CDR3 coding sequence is TGTGCCAGCAGTTTTAGTGGGAGCTCCTACAATGAGCAGTTCTTC.

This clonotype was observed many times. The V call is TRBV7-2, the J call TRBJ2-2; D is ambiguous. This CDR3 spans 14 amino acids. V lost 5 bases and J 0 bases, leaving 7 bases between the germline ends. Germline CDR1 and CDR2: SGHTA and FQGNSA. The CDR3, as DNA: TGTGCCAGCAGCCTCACCACGAACACCGGGGAGCTGTTTTTT. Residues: CASSLTTNTGELFF.

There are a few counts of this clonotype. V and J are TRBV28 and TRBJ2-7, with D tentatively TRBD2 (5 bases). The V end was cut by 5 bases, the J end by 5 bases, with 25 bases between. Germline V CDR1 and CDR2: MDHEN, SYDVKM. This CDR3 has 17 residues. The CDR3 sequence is CASSPPTYSGGSHEQYF. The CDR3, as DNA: TGTGCCAGCAGTCCCCCCACATACAGCGGAGGTAGCCACGAGCAGTACTTC.

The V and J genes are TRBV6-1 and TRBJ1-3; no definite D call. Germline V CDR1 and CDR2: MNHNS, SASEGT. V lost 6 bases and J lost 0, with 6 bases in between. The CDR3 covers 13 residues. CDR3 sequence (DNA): TGTGCCAGCAGGGAAAGCTCTGGAAACACCATATATTTT. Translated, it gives CASRESSGNTIYF.

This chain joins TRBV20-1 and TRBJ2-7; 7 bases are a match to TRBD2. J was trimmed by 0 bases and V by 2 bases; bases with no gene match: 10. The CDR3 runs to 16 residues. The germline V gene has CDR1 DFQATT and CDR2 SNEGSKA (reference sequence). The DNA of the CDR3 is TGCAGTGCTAGAATCCAAGTAGCGGGTCGCTCCTACGAGCAGTACTTC. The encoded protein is CSARIQVAGRSYEQYF.

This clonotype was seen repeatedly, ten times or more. For the CDR3, the DNA is TGTGCCAGCAGCCGAGACCTGAACACCGGGGAGCTGTTTTTT. The encoded protein is CASSRDLNTGELFF. V and J are TRBV14 and TRBJ2-2; D unresolved. Germline V CDR1 and CDR2: SGHDN, FVKESK. This CDR3 has 14 residues. Deletions cut 4 bases from V and 1 base from J, with 7 bases between.

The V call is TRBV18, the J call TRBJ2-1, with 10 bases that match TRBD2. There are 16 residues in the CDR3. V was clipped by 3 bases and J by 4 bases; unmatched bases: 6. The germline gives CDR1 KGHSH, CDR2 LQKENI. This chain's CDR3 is CASSPLLAGDYNEQFF. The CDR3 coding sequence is TGTGCCAGCTCACCGCTTCTAGCGGGAGATTACAATGAGCAGTTCTTC.

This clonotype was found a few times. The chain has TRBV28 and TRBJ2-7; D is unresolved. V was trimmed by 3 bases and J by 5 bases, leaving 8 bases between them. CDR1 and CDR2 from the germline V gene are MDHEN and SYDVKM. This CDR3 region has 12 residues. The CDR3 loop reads CASSFPSDEQYF. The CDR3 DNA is TGTGCCAGCAGTTTTCCTTCCGACGAGCAGTACTTC.

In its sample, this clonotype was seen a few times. The DNA of the CDR3 is TGTGCCAGCAGACGCCTGCCCGGGGAGCTGTTTTTT. Its protein is CASRRLPGELFF. The V gene is TRBV27, the J gene TRBJ2-2; D not resolved. Germline CDR1 MNHEY, CDR2 SMNVEV (reference sequence). V was trimmed by 6 bases and J by 6 bases, leaving 8 bases between them. This CDR3 comprises 12 residues.

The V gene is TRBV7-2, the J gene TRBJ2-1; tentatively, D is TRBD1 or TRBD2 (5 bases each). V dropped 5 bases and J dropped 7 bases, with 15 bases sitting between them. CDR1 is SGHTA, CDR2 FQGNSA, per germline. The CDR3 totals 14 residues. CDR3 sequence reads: CASSAARGSNEQFF. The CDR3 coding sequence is TGTGCCAGCAGCGCTGCCCGGGGCAGTAATGAGCAGTTCTTC.